This T cell receptor (beta chain) was sequenced in a study of blood T cell repertoires in COVID-19 (dated by TCRdb to the early 2020s). Notes on the research overall: Samples covering the acute and convalescent phases of COVID-19 were provided by collaborators in the United States, Italy and Spain. The prospective study material was composed of cDNA or gDNA derived from T cells, B-cell-depleted T cells, or PBMCs. Subjects who had been exposed to COVID-19, were actively infected with it, or had recovered from it provided the deeply sampled blood TCRbeta repertoires that made up the dataset. The repertoires were made available in a free public database intended to serve as a resource for research on the immune response to SARS-CoV-2. Samples were obtained from the ongoing ImmuneRACE study (first 160 participants) and from 1,000 to 1,500 subjects provided by 6 global collaborators. The sample metadata nearly always contained a de-identified subject ID, COVID-19 status, age in years and sex. HLA class I and class II types, where available, came from metadata supplied by the sample provider rather than from assay-based typing.

Overall study outcomes, separate from this receptor: The amount of clinical and demographic metadata varied by source and participant and was provided uncurated.

Participants in the prospective study were enrolled through a virtual design, were aged about 18 to 90 years, and lived in roughly 24 United States geographic areas. In the prospective study, cohorts were assigned on the basis of participant-reported clinical history obtained from a screening survey and a study questionnaire. Recovered participants in ImmuneRACE Cohort 3 were defined by two consecutive negative NP/OP PCR tests, clearance by a healthcare professional, or resolution of symptoms. Each participant in the prospective study had whole blood, serum and a nasopharyngeal or oropharyngeal swab collected by mobile phlebotomists. Prospective study participants could optionally give additional blood draws and questionnaires over an approximately two-month period. Before DNA extraction, blood samples from the prospective study were shipped at room temperature or frozen. Concerning this clone itself: Its antigen is currently not known. Nothing much larger sits one base from this clone, and base qualities are not available.

The CDR3 covers 16 residues, taking in both the cysteine and the phenylalanine. Just the 48-base CDR3 DNA is kept, in frame starting at base 1. V ends up 4 bases short and J 6 bases short, with an unmatched junction base count of 13. The germline V gene encodes CDR1 MNHEY and CDR2 SMNVEV (reference sequence). The immunoSEQ Assay, a bias-controlled multiplex PCR, was used to amplify TCRbeta CDR3 regions from genomic DNA. From the authors' description of their analysis: The number of nucleated cells in each sample was estimated by amplification of reference gene primers within the assay. Sequence reads were collapsed and filtered to measure the absolute abundance of every unique TCRbeta CDR3 rearrangement. Productive Simpson clonality was computed per sample as the square root of Simpson's diversity index over productive rearrangements. This is the immuneACCESS table as TCRdb keeps it, with only in-frame sequences that have V and J called. A part of the clones is gone; compared with another copy, unresolved V genes explain less than half, and the rest is unexplained. The V and J calls and clone size are taken from that table; D and trimming were inferred from the DNA. Here the sample has about 330,000 clones; 87% occur a single time. In total, the top ten clones hold 5.3% of the sample.

Here the chain combines TRBV27 and TRBJ1-2, and TRBD1 matches 8 of the central bases. The material sequenced was PBMCs or T cells enriched from blood (not recorded which). This receptor was obtained from a woman younger than 45 who had recovered from COVID-19. The nucleotide sequence is TGTGCCAGCAGTTCTCGGGACAGGCCTCTTCGTCATGGCTACACCTTC. The translation is CASSSRDRPLRHGYTF.